This T cell receptor (beta chain) stems from a study of blood T cell repertoires in COVID-19. The CDR3 runs 14 residues. CDR1 is ENHRY and CDR2 is SYGVKD in the germline V gene. Trimming cost V 4 bases and J 5 bases; bases outside gene matches: 6. The repertoire was sequenced with immunoSEQ multiplex PCR; TCRdb's copy has only in-frame clones and lacks some. The sample has more than 110,000 clones; 85% are singletons. This rearrangement joins TRBV10-3 to TRBJ1-1, with 8 bases fitting TRBD1. The sequence was collected from a man over 45 with acute or convalescent COVID-19. Sequencing used peripheral blood. CDR3 sequence (DNA): TGTGCCATCAGTGTGGACAGGGTAGAGACTGAAGCTTTCTTT. Translated: CAISVDRVETEAFF.